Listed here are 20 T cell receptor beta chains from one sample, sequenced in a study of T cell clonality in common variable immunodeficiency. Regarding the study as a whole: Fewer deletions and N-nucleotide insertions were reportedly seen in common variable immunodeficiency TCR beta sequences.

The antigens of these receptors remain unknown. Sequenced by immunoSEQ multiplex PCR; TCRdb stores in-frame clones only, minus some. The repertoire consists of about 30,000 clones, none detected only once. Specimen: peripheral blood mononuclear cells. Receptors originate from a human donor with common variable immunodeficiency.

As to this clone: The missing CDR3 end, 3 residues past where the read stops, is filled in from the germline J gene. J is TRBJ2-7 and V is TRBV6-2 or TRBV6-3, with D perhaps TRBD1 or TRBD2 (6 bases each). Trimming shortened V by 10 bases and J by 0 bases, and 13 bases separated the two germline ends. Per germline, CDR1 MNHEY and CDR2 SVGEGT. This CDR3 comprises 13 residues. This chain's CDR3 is CATVEGDSYEQYF. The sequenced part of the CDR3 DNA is TGTGCCACCGTGGAGGGGGACTCCTACGAG.

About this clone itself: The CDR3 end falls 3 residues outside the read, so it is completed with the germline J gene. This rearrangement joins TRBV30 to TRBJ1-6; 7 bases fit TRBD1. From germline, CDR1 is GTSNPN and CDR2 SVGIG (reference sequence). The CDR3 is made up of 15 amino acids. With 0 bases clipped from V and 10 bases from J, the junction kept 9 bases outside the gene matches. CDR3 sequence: CAWSVLRQGGSPLHF. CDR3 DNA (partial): TGTGCCTGGAGTGTACTTAGACAGGGAGGGTCACCC. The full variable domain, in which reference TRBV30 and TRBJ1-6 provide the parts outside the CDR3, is SQTIHQWPATLVQPVGSPLSLECTVEGTSNPNLYWYRQAAGRGLQLLFYSVGIGQISSEVPQNLSASRPQDRQFILSSKKLLLSDSGFYLCAWSVLRQGGSPLHFGNGTRLTVT.

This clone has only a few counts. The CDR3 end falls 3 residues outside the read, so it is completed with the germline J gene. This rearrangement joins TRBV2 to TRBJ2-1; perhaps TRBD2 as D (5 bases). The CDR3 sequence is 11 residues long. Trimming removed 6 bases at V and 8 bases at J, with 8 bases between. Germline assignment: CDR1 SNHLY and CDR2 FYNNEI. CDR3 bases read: TGTGCCAGCAGCTCGAGGGATGAG. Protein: CASSSRDE. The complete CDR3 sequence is CASSSRDEQFF.

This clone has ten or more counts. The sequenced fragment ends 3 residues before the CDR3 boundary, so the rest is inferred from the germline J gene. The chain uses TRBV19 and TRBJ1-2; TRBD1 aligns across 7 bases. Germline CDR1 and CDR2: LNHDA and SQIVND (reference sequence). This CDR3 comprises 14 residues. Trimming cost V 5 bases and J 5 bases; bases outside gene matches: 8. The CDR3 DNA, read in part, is TGTGCCAGTAGTTTGATCGACAGGGCGTATGGC. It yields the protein CASSLIDRAYG. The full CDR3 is CASSLIDRAYGYTF.

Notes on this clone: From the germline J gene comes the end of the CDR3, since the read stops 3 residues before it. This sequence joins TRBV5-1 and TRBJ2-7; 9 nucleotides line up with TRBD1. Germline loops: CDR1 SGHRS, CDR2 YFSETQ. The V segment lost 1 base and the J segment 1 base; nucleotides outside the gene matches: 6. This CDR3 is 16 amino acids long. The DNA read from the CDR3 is TGCGCCAGCAGCTTGACCCCGACAGGGGGTTCCTACGAG. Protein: CASSLTPTGGSYE. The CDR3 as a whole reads CASSLTPTGGSYEQYF.

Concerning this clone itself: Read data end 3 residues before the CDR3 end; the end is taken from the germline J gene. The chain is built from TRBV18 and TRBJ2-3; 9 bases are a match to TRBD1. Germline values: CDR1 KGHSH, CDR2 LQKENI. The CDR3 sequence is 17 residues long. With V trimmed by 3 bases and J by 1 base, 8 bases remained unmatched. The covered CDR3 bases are TGTGCCAGCTCACCCCTGGGGACAGGGTCAGGCACAGATACG. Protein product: CASSPLGTGSGTDT. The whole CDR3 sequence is CASSPLGTGSGTDTQYF.

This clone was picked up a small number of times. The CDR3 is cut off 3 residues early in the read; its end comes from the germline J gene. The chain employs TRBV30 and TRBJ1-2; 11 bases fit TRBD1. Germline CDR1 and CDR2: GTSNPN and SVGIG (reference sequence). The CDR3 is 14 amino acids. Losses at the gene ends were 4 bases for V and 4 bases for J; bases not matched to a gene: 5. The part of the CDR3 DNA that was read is TGTGCCTGGAACCGGGACAGGGGGTCCTATGGC. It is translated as CAWNRDRGSYG. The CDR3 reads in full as CAWNRDRGSYGYTF.

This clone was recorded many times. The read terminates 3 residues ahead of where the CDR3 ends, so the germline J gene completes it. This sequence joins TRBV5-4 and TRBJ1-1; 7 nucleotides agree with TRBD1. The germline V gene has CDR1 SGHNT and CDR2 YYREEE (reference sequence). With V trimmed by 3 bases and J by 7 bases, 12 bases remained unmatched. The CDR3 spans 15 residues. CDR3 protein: CASSWVGTADSEAFF. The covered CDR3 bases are TGTGCCAGCAGCTGGGTAGGGACAGCCGACAGTGAA.

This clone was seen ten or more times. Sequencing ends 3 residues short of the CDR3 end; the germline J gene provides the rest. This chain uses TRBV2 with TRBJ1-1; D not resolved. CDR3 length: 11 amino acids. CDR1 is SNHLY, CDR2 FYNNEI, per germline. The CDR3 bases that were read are TGTGCCAGCACTCCTTCCTCAGGA. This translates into CASTPSSG. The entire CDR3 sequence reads CASTPSSGAFF.

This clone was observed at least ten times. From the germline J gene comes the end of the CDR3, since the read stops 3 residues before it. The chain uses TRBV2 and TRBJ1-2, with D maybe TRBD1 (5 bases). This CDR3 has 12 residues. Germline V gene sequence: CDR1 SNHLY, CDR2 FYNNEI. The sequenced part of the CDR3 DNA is TGTGCCAGATTGACGAGGGGCGGAGGC. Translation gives CARLTRGGG. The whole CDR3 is CARLTRGGGYTF. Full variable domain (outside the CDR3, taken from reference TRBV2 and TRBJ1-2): EPEVTQTPSHQVTQMGQEVILRCVPISNHLYFYWYRQILGQKVEFLVSFYNNEISEKSEIFDDQFSVERPDGSNFTLKIRSTKLEDSAMYFCARLTRGGGYTFGSGTRLTVV.

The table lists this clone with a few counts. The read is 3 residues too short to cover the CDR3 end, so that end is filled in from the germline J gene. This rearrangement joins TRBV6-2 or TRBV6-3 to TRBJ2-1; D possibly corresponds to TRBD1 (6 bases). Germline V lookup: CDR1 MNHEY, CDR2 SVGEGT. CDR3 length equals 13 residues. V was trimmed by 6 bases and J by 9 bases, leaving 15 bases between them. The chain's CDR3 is CASSPSGTLEQFF. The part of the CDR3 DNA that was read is TGTGCCAGCAGCCCCTCCGGGACACTTGAG.

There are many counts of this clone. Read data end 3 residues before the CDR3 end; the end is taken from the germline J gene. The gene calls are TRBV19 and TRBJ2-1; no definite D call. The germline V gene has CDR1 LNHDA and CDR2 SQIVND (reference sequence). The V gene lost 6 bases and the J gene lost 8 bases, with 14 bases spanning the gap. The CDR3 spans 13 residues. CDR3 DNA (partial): TGTGCCAGTAGCTTCCGGTTGCGCGATGAG. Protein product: CASSFRLRDE. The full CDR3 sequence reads CASSFRLRDEQFF.

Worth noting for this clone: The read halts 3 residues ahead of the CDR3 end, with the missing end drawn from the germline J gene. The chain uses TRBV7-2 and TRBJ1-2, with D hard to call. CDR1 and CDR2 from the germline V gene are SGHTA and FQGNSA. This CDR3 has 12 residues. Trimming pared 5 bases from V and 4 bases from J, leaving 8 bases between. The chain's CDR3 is CASSPGSYGYTF. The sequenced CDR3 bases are TGTGCCAGCAGCCCGGGGAGCTATGGC.

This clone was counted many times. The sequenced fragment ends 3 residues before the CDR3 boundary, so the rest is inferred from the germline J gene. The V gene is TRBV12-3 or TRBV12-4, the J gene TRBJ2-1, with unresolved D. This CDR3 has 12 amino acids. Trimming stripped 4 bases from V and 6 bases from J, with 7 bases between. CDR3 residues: CASSSTSNEQFF. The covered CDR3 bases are TGTGCCAGCAGTTCTACTTCCAATGAG.

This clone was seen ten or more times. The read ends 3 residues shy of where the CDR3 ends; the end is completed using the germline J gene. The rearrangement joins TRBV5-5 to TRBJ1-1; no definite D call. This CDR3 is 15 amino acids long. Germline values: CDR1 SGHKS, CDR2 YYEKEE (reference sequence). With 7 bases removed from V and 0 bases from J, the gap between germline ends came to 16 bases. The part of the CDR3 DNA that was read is TGTGCCAGCGGCTCTCCCTCTATGATGAACACTGAA. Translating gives CASGSPSMMNTE. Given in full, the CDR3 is CASGSPSMMNTEAFF.

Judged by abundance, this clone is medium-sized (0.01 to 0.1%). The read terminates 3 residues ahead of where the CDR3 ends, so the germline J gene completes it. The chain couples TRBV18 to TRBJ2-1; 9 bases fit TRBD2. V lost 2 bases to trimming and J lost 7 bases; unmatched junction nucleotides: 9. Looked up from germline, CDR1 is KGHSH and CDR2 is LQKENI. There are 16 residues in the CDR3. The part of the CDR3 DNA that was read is TGTGCCAGCTCACCAGAGCTAGCGGGGCCCAAAAATGAG. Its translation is CASSPELAGPKNE. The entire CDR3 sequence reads CASSPELAGPKNEQFF.

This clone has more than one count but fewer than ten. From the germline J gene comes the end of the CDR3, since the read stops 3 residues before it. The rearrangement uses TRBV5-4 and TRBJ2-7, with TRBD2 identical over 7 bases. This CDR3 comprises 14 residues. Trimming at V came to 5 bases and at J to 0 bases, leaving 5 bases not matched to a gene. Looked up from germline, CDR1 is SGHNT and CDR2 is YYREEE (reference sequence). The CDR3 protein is CASRSSGASYEQYF. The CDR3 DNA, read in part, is TGTGCCAGCAGGTCGAGCGGGGCCTCCTACGAG.

CDR3 protein: CARSPGRTAGNTIYF. Incomplete CDR3 DNA: TGTGCCAGAAGCCCAGGGCGGACGGCTGGAAACACC. The rearrangement links TRBV5-3 to TRBJ1-3; a possible D gene is TRBD1 (5 bases). The CDR3 end is not reached by the read, which stops 3 residues before it; the germline J gene fills it in. TRBV5-3 is sorted into the ORF group, with uncertain function. CDR3 length equals 15 residues. Trimming took off 4 bases at V and 2 bases at J, with 13 bases between the two ends.

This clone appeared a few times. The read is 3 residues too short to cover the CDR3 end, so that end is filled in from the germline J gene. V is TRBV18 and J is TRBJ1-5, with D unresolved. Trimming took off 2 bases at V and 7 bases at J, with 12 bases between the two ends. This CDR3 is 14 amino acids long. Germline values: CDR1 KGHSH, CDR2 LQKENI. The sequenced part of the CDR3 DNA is TGTGCCAGCTCACCAATAAAGGGCTACCAGCCC. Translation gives CASSPIKGYQP. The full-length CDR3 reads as CASSPIKGYQPQHF.

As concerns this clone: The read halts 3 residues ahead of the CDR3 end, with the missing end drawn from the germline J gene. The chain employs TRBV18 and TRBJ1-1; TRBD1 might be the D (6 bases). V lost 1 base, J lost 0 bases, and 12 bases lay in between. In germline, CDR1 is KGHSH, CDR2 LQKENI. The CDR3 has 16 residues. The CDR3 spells CASSPREGVLNTEAFF. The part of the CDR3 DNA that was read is TGTGCCAGCTCACCACGCGAGGGGGTCCTGAACACTGAA.